The entry below describes one TCR beta chain. The target antigen is unknown. This specimen comes from a study of long-term antiretroviral therapy in people with HIV. The study's findings and limits: Repertoires with HIV possessed tighter CDR3 length spans than those of controls.

Samples were assayed with immunoSEQ v3.0 at survey level. Profiled with immunoSEQ multiplex PCR; TCRdb holds only in-frame clones, not every one. This table holds tens of thousands of clones, about 95% found once. Germline V lookup: CDR1 SNHLY, CDR2 FYNNEI. The CDR3 has 16 amino acids. Trimming shortened V by 3 bases and J by 4 bases, and 16 bases separated the two germline ends. This rearrangement joins TRBV2 to TRBJ1-5; possibly TRBD1 for D (5 bases). This TCR derives from a woman between 50 and 59 years old with HIV. The sample consisted of unsorted PBMCs, taken 3.7 years after starting antiretroviral therapy. The CDR3 nucleotides are TGTGCCAGCAGTGAGTCGGCGTTAGGGGCTAATCAGCCCCAGCATTTT. Protein product: CASSESALGANQPQHF. Full variable domain (missing parts from reference TRBV2 and TRBJ1-5): EPEVTQTPSHQVTQMGQEVILRCVPISNHLYFYWYRQILGQKVEFLVSFYNNEISEKSEIFDDQFSVERPDGSNFTLKIRSTKLEDSAMYFCASSESALGANQPQHFGDGTRLSIL.